Listed below are T cell receptor beta chains from one sample, sequenced in a study of blood T cell repertoires in COVID-19. Profiled with immunoSEQ multiplex PCR; TCRdb holds only in-frame clones, not every one. The sample lists about 160,000 clones, about 90% occurring once. Sample: peripheral blood. Source of these receptors: a man younger than 40 with COVID-19, enrolled during active disease. The CDR3 runs from the conserved cysteine through the conserved F or W. Each record gives: D gene, V gene, CDR3 length, clone size, J gene, CDR3 protein, CDR3 DNA. The D gene is left open where the match is weak. Only part of the rows carry a size: once, few, many, or a class if the clone is expanded.

>TRBD1|TRBV4-2|17|.|TRBJ1-2
CASSQDEGQGANYGYTF
TGTGCCAGCAGCCAAGACGAGGGACAGGGGGCTAACTATGGCTACACCTTC
>.|TRBV7-9|14|.|TRBJ1-2
CASSLEIHGSSYTF
TGTGCCAGCAGCTTAGAGATCCACGGGTCTAGCTACACCTTC
>.|TRBV7-2|16|.|TRBJ2-7
CASSSGAVKLGYEQYF
TGTGCCAGCAGCTCAGGGGCCGTTAAACTAGGATACGAGCAGTACTTC
>TRBD1|TRBV7-9|15|.|TRBJ1-2
CASSSIDRGLGGYTF
TGTGCCAGCAGCTCTATCGACAGGGGGTTAGGTGGCTACACCTTC
>.|TRBV30|14|.|TRBJ1-1
CAWSSTGRDTEAFF
TGTGCCTGGAGTTCAACAGGGAGGGACACTGAAGCTTTCTTT
>TRBD1|TRBV5-1|16|.|TRBJ1-2
CASSLAVDRVGYGYTF
TGCGCCAGCAGCTTGGCGGTGGACAGGGTTGGGTATGGCTACACCTTC
>TRBD1|TRBV10-3|17|.|TRBJ1-3
CAISSRGPASSGNTIYF
TGTGCCATCAGTTCCAGGGGGCCCGCGAGCTCTGGAAACACCATATATTTT
>TRBD1|TRBV11-3|14|.|TRBJ1-1
CASSLRTGNTEAFF
TGTGCCAGCAGCTTAAGGACAGGGAACACTGAAGCTTTCTTT
>.|TRBV21-1|15|few|TRBJ1-1
CASSKGQTPNTEAFF
TGTGCCAGCAGCAAGGGACAGACCCCGAACACTGAAGCTTTCTTT
>.|TRBV7-9|14|.|TRBJ2-1
CASSLEGVLNEQFF
TGTGCCAGCAGCTTAGAGGGGGTTCTCAATGAGCAGTTCTTC
>.|TRBV4-3|19|.|TRBJ2-7
CASSKKTDSPRSRSYEQYF
TGCGCCAGCAGTAAAAAAACGGACAGCCCTCGCAGTCGCTCCTACGAGCAGTACTTC
>TRBD2|TRBV24-1|15|once|TRBJ2-1
CATSDAGRGLNEQFF
TGTGCCACCAGTGACGCGGGGAGGGGCCTTAATGAGCAGTTCTTC
>.|TRBV4-3|13|once|TRBJ1-2
CASSQDRGYGYTF
TGCGCCAGCAGCCAAGATCGGGGCTATGGCTACACCTTC
>.|TRBV5-1|22|.|TRBJ2-7
CASSFGTGFTSGRPPSSYEQYF
TGCGCCAGCAGCTTCGGGACAGGGTTCACAAGCGGGAGGCCGCCCAGTTCCTACGAGCAGTACTTC
>.|TRBV19|14|.|TRBJ1-3
CASMTGFSGNTIYF
TGTGCCAGTATGACAGGATTCTCTGGAAACACCATATATTTT
>.|TRBV7-3|13|.|TRBJ2-6
CASSLGGANVLTF
TGTGCCAGCAGCTTAGGGGGCGCCAACGTCCTGACTTTC
>.|TRBV4-3|15|.|TRBJ1-6
CASSFADRANSPLHF
TGCGCCAGCAGTTTCGCGGACAGAGCAAATTCACCCCTCCACTTT